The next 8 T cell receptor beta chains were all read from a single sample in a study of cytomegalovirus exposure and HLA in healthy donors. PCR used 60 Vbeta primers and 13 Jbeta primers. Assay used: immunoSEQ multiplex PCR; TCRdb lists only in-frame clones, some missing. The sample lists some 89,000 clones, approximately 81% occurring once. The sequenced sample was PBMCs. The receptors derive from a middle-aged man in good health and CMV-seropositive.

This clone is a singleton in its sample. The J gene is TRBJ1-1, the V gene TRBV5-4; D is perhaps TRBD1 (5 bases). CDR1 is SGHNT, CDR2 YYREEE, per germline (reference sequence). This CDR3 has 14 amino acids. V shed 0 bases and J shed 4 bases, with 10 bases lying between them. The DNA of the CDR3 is TGTGCCAGCAGCTTGGGGGGGGTGGGCACTGAAGCTTTCTTT. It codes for CASSLGGVGTEAFF.

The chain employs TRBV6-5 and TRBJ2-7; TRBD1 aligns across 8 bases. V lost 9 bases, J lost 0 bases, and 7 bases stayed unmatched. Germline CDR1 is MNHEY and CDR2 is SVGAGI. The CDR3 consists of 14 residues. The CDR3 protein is CASSRTGSSYEQYF. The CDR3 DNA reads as TGTGCCAGTTCACGGACAGGGAGCTCCTACGAGCAGTACTTC.

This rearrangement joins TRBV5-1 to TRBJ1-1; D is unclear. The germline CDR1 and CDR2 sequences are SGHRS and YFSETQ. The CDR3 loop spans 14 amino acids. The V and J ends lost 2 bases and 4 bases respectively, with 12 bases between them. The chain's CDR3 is CASSFEGMGTEAFF. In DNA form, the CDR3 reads TGCGCCAGCAGCTTCGAGGGTATGGGCACTGAAGCTTTCTTT.

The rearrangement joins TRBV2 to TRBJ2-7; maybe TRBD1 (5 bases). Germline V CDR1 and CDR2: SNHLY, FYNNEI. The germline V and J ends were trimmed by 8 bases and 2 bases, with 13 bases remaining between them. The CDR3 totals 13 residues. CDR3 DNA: TGTGCCAGCGGGGCAGGGTTCACCTACGAGCAGTACTTC. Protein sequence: CASGAGFTYEQYF.

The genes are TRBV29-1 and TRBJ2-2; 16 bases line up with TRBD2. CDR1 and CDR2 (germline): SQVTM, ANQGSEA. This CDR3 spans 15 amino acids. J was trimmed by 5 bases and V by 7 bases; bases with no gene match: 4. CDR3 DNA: TGCAGCGCCGGGACTAGCGGGAGGGGTACCGGGGAGCTGTTTTTT. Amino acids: CSAGTSGRGTGELFF.

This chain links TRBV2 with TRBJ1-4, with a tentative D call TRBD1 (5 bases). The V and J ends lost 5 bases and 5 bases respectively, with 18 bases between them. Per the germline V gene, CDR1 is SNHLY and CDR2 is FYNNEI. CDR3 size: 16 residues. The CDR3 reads CASSRRLSGGNEKLFF. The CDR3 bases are TGTGCCAGCAGTCGAAGGTTATCTGGGGGGAATGAAAAACTGTTTTTT.

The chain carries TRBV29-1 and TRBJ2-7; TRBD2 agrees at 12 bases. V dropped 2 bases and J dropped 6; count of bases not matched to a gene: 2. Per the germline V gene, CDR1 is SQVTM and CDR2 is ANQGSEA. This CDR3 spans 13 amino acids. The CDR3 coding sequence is TGCAGCGTTGAACGACTAGCGGGAGCCGAGCAGTACTTC. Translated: CSVERLAGAEQYF.

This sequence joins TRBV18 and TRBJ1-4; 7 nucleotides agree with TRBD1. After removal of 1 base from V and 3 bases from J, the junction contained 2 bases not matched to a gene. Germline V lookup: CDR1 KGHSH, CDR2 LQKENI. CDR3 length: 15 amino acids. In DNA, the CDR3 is TGTGCCAGCTCACCACGGACAGGCCCTAATGAAAAACTGTTTTTT. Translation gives CASSPRTGPNEKLFF.